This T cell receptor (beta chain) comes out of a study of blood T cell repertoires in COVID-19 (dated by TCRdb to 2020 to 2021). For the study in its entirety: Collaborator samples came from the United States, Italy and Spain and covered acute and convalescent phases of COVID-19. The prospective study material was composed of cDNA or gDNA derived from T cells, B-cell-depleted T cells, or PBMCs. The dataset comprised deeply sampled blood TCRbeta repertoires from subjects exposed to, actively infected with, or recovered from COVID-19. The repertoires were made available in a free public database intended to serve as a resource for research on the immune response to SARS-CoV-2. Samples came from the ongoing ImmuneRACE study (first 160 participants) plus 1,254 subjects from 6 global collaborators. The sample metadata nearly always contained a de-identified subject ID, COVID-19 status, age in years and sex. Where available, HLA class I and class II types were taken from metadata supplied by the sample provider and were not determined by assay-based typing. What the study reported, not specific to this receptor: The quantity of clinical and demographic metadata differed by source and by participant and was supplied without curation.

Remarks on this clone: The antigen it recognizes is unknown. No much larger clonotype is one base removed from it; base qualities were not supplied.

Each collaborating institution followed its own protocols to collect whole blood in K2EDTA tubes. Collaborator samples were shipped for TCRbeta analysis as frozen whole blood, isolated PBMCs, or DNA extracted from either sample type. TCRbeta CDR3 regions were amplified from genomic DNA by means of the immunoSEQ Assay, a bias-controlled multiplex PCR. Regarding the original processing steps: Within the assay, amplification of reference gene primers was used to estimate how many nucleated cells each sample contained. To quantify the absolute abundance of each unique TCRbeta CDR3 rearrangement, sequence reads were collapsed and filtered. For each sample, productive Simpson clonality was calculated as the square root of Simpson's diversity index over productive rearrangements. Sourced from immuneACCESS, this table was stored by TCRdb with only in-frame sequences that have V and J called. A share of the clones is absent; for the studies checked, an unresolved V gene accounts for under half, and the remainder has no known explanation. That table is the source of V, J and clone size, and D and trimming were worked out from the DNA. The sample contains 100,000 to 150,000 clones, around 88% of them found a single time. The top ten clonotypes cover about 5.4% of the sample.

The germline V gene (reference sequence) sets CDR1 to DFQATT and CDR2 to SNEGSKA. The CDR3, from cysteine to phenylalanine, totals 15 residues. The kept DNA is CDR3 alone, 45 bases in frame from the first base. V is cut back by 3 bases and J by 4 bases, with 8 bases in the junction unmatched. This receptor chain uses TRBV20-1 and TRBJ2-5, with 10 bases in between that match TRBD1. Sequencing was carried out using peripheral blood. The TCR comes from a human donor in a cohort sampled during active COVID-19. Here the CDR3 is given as CSASRTGGEVETQYF. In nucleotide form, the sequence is TGCAGTGCTAGTAGGACAGGGGGTGAGGTAGAGACCCAGTACTTC.